Given below is one TCR beta chain in context. What it recognizes is unknown. The data stem from a study of T cell responses to AZD1222 COVID-19 vaccine. About the study: Pooling of second doses given at about 4 or about 12 weeks was done.

The assay was immunoSEQ multiplex PCR, and TCRdb's table has in-frame clones only and misses some. The sample records fewer than 130,000 clones, around 89% being singletons. Study conclusions and caveats: Samples come after the peak T cell response, not at day 14. Only a handful of AZD1222 recipients tested seropositive at baseline. A mostly white British donor set with more females was recruited, and clonal diversity was possibly underestimated.

Between the trimmed V and J ends, which lost 5 bases and 1 base, there was a span of 12 bases. In germline, CDR1 is MNHEY, CDR2 SVGAGI. CDR3 length: 14 amino acids. The chain couples TRBV6-5 to TRBJ2-7, with D perhaps TRBD1 (5 bases). Material: peripheral blood, obtained on day 0 of AZD1222 vaccination. This TCR came from an adult in good health. DNA for the CDR3: TGTGCCAGCAGTCGGACATCGTTATCCTACGAGCAGTACTTC. Translated: CASSRTSLSYEQYF.